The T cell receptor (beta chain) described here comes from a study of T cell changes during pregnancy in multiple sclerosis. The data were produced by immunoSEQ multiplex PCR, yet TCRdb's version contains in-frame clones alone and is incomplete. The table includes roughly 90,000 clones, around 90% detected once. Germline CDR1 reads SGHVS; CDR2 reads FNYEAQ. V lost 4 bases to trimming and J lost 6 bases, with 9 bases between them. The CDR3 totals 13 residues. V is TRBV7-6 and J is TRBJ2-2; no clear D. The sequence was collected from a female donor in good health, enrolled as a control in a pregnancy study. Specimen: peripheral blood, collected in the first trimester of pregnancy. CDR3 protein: CASSWSGPGELFF. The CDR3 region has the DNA TGTGCCAGCAGCTGGTCAGGTCCCGGGGAGCTGTTTTTT. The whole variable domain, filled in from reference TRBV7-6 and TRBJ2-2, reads GAGVSQSPRYKVTKRGQDVALRCDPISGHVSLYWYRQALGQGPEFLTYFNYEAQQDKSGLPNDRFSAERPEGSISTLTIQRTEQRDSAMYRCASSWSGPGELFFGEGSRLTVL.